The 24 T cell receptor beta chains below all came from one sample that was sequenced in a study of T-cell reconstitution after alpha-beta-depleted transplantation in children. Unique molecular identifiers were used in preparing the TCRbeta library. TCRdb reprocessed the PCR reads with MiXCR, giving one entry per CDR3 protein. The sample carries over 150,000 distinct CDR3 sequences, 6.6% recorded once. The sample here was PBMCs, taken before TCRalphabeta/CD19-depleted stem cell transplant. The receptors were gathered from a boy aged 2 to 10 with acute lymphoblastic leukemia, due to receive a stem cell transplant.

This clonotype occurred many times. The chain uses TRBV6-2 or TRBV6-3 and TRBJ2-1; no clear D. There are 8 residues in the CDR3. V was shortened by 2 bases and J by 13 bases, with 0 bases between the two germline ends. The germline V gene encodes CDR1 MNHEY and CDR2 SVGEGT. The CDR3 spells CASSYQFF. DNA of the CDR3: TGTGCCAGCAGTTACCAGTTCTTC.

In regard to this clonotype: It may be a read error: a sequence one base away is much more abundant. This chain joins TRBV6-2 or TRBV6-3 and TRBJ2-5; tentatively, D is TRBD2 (5 bases). CDR3 length equals 11 residues. The germline V gene encodes CDR1 MNHEY and CDR2 SVGEGT. V dropped 7 bases and J dropped 10 bases, with 13 bases sitting between them. The CDR3 here is CASTVSGSQYF. CDR3 nucleotide sequence: TGTGCCAGCACGGTCTCGGGGAGCCAGTACTTC.

This clonotype was counted many times. The rearrangement joins TRBV20-1 to TRBJ2-7, with 7 bases identical to TRBD2. Unmatched junction bases numbered 6, after V lost 1 base and J lost 3 bases. This CDR3 has 14 amino acids. In germline, CDR1 is DFQATT, CDR2 SNEGSKA (reference sequence). The CDR3, as DNA: TGCAGTGCTAGAGCACCGGGAGGTAACTACGAGCAGTACTTC. Translated, it gives CSARAPGGNYEQYF.

This clonotype was detected ten times or more. The rearrangement uses TRBV7-9 and TRBJ2-1; D call uncertain. CDR1 and CDR2 from the germline V gene are SEHNR and FQNEAQ (reference sequence). This CDR3 region has 11 residues. The V end was cut by 4 bases, the J end by 9 bases, with 7 bases between. The chain's CDR3 is CASSSLGEQFF. CDR3 sequence (DNA): TGTGCCAGCAGCTCTCTAGGTGAGCAGTTCTTC.

This clonotype was counted at least ten times. The chain links TRBV7-3 to TRBJ2-7; no reliable D call. V was trimmed by 0 bases and J by 5 bases, leaving 8 bases between them. From germline, CDR1 is SGHTA and CDR2 FQGTGA. The CDR3 consists of 13 residues. The CDR3 bases are TGTGCCAGCAGCTTAACCCCAACGAACGAGCAGTACTTC. Translation: CASSLTPTNEQYF.

There are a few counts of this clonotype. The genes are TRBV7-8 and TRBJ1-1, with 8 nucleotides matching TRBD1. V gave up 5 bases and J gave up 5 bases; unmatched junction bases: 13. The CDR3 has 16 residues. CDR1 is SGHVS and CDR2 is FQNEAQ in the germline V gene. CDR3 amino acids: CASSKLRRTGRTEAFF. CDR3 DNA sequence: TGTGCCAGCAGCAAATTACGCCGGACAGGGAGGACTGAAGCTTTCTTT.

This clonotype was seen a handful of times. This chain links TRBV10-2 with TRBJ1-2; D ambiguous. Germline-derived CDR1 and CDR2 are WSHSY and SAAADI. The CDR3 consists of 13 residues. The ends were cut back, 0 bases at V and 8 bases at J, with 10 bases in the middle. CDR3 loop: CASSESPAGGYTF. The CDR3 nucleotides read TGCGCCAGCAGTGAGTCGCCGGCGGGGGGCTACACCTTC.

This clonotype was found many times. The chain uses TRBV7-2 and TRBJ2-3, with 9 bases aligning to TRBD1. The CDR3 spans 15 residues. The germline gives CDR1 SGHTA, CDR2 FQGNSA. J was trimmed by 4 bases and V by 2 bases; bases with no gene match: 4. The CDR3 nucleotides are TGTGCCAGCAGCTTAATCACAGGGGGCGCAGATACGCAGTATTTT. As protein: CASSLITGGADTQYF.

Only a few counts were recorded for this clonotype. This sequence joins TRBV24-1 and TRBJ1-4; D possibly corresponds to TRBD1 (5 bases). V was shortened by 2 bases and J by 6 bases, with 15 bases between the two germline ends. The CDR3 extends over 16 amino acids. CDR1 KGHDR and CDR2 SFDVKD come from the germline V gene. In nucleotides, the CDR3 is TGTGCCACCAGTGATTCCGACGGGACTAGGGATGAAAAACTGTTTTTT. This codes for CATSDSDGTRDEKLFF.

In this sample, this clonotype turned up many times. The V gene is TRBV3-1, the J gene TRBJ2-3; D is perhaps TRBD2 (5 bases). The V end was cut by 2 bases, the J end by 4 bases, with 7 bases between. CDR1 and CDR2 from the germline V gene are LGHDT and YNNKEL (reference sequence). The CDR3 loop spans 13 amino acids. The CDR3 coding sequence is TGTGCCAGCAGCCAACTGGGAGCAGATACGCAGTATTTT. Translation: CASSQLGADTQYF.

This clonotype was counted a few times. The chain uses TRBV5-1 and TRBJ1-6, with a possible D match to TRBD1 (5 bases). The CDR3 has 14 residues. Deletions cut 4 bases from V and 8 bases from J, with 13 bases between. CDR1 and CDR2 from the germline V gene are SGHRS and YFSETQ. The CDR3 region has the DNA TGCGCCAGCAGCCCCCAGGGAATTGATTCACCCCTCCACTTT. Amino acids: CASSPQGIDSPLHF.

This clonotype has just a few counts. This chain joins TRBV28 and TRBJ2-3, with TRBD1 matching over 10 bases. CDR3 length: 14 amino acids. The V gene end was trimmed by 6 bases and the J gene end by 14 bases; junction bases not matched to a gene: 14. Germline V lookup: CDR1 MDHEN, CDR2 SYDVKM. CDR3 loop: CASSTPGTGAAGYF. CDR3 nucleotides: TGTGCCAGCAGCACACCCGGGACAGGGGCCGCGGGGTATTTT.

Ten or more counts support this clonotype. This chain links TRBV4-2 with TRBJ2-7, with a tentative D call TRBD1 (5 bases). In germline, CDR1 is LGHNA, CDR2 YNFKEQ. The CDR3 is 15 amino acids. V lost 0 bases to trimming and J lost 0 bases, with 9 bases between them. The DNA of the CDR3 is TGTGCCAGCAGCCAAGATCCCGACAGCTCCTACGAGCAGTACTTC. As protein: CASSQDPDSSYEQYF.

This clonotype occurred many times. The chain carries TRBV28 and TRBJ1-5, with no clear D. The V gene's germline CDR1 is MDHEN and CDR2 SYDVKM. Deletions cut 4 bases from V and 8 bases from J, with 6 bases between. The CDR3 is 11 residues long. The CDR3: CASSSYKPQHF. The CDR3, as DNA: TGTGCCAGCAGTTCTTATAAGCCCCAGCATTTT.

This clonotype was recorded many times. The chain links TRBV12-3 or TRBV12-4 to TRBJ2-5; D gene unclear. The CDR3 contains 14 residues. Trimming removed 0 bases at V and 2 bases at J, with 7 bases between. The CDR3 DNA sequence: TGTGCCAGCAGTTTAGCGGGCCGGCAAGAGACCCAGTACTTC. This gives the protein CASSLAGRQETQYF.

This clonotype has ten or more counts. The J gene is TRBJ1-2, the V gene TRBV6-1; D ambiguous. In germline, CDR1 is MNHNS, CDR2 SASEGT. V was pared by 4 bases and J by 0 bases, with 6 bases between. This CDR3 contains 13 residues. CDR3 coding DNA: TGTGCCAGCAGTGGAGGCGCTAACTATGGCTACACCTTC. As protein: CASSGGANYGYTF.

The V and J genes are TRBV5-4 and TRBJ1-1; the D gene is possibly TRBD1 (5 bases). There are 14 residues in the CDR3. The V end lost 4 bases, the J end lost 3 bases, and 13 bases lay between the germline ends. Germline assignment: CDR1 SGHNT and CDR2 YYREEE (reference sequence). CDR3 residues: CASSKGRRDTEAFF. The CDR3 coding sequence is TGTGCCAGCAGCAAGGGACGGAGAGACACTGAAGCTTTCTTT.

This clonotype qualifies as medium-sized. The V call is TRBV10-3, the J call TRBJ2-2; D gene ambiguous. CDR1 and CDR2 from the germline V gene are ENHRY and SYGVKD. Trimming pared 4 bases from V and 2 bases from J, leaving 14 bases between. This CDR3 spans 16 amino acids. The CDR3 region is CAISGVVGPNTGELFF. CDR3 DNA: TGTGCCATCAGTGGAGTTGTAGGGCCCAACACCGGGGAGCTGTTTTTT.

This clonotype has ten or more counts. This rearrangement joins TRBV25-1 to TRBJ2-7; 8 nucleotides match TRBD2. After removal of 1 base from V and 1 base from J, the junction contained 6 bases not matched to a gene. Per germline, CDR1 MGHDK and CDR2 SYGVNS. This CDR3 comprises 16 residues. The CDR3 is CASSEFSGKGSYEQYF. CDR3 bases: TGTGCCAGCAGTGAATTTAGCGGGAAAGGTTCCTACGAGCAGTACTTC.

This clonotype was observed many times. The genes are TRBV7-3 and TRBJ2-3, with 7 bases that match TRBD1. The CDR3 extends over 17 amino acids. The trim removed 1 base at V and 5 bases at J, leaving 12 bases unmatched. CDR1 and CDR2 (germline): SGHTA, FQGTGA. The CDR3 DNA sequence: TGTGCCAGCAGCTTAAGAAGAGGGGGCCATGTTGTAGATACGCAGTATTTT. Protein product: CASSLRRGGHVVDTQYF.

This clonotype came up a few times. V gene TRBV28 combines with J gene TRBJ2-1; 8 bases align to TRBD2. The germline V gene encodes CDR1 MDHEN and CDR2 SYDVKM. V lost 5 bases to trimming and J lost 7 bases; unmatched junction nucleotides: 10. CDR3 length: 15 residues. This chain's CDR3 is CASSAYRLARNEQFF. The CDR3 DNA sequence: TGTGCCAGCAGTGCCTATCGACTAGCGCGGAATGAGCAGTTCTTC.

This clonotype was observed at least ten times. This chain links TRBV28 with TRBJ2-3, with TRBD2 identical over 8 bases. Germline V gene data show CDR1 as MDHEN and CDR2 as SYDVKM. The CDR3 has 14 residues. V shed 2 bases and J 4 bases; nucleotides not matched to a gene: 2. CDR3: CASSLQRGPDTQYF. CDR3 sequence (DNA): TGTGCCAGCAGTTTACAGCGGGGGCCAGATACGCAGTATTTT.

This clonotype has a count of ten or more. This chain links TRBV9 with TRBJ2-3; D ambiguous. The germline CDR1 and CDR2 sequences are SGDLS and YYNGEE. This CDR3 has 13 residues. V was pared by 3 bases and J by 7 bases, with 12 bases between. CDR3 region: CASSAPMANTQYF. The CDR3 coding sequence is TGTGCCAGCAGCGCCCCCATGGCAAATACGCAGTATTTT.

There are many counts of this clonotype. The chain uses TRBV7-3 and TRBJ2-3, with D perhaps TRBD1 (5 bases). The CDR3 loop spans 15 amino acids. The germline V and J ends were trimmed by 5 bases and 2 bases, with 14 bases remaining between them. Germline V gene sequence: CDR1 SGHTA, CDR2 FQGTGA. This chain's CDR3 is CASSPAPGNTDTQYF. CDR3 in DNA: TGTGCCAGCAGCCCGGCCCCAGGGAACACAGATACGCAGTATTTT. The variable domain in full, with the rest retrieved from reference TRBV7-3 and TRBJ2-3, is GAGVSQTPSNKVTEKGKYVELRCDPISGHTALYWYRQSLGQGPEFLIYFQGTGAADDSGLPNDRFFAVRPEGSVSTLKIQRTERGDSAVYLCASSPAPGNTDTQYFGPGTRLTVL.